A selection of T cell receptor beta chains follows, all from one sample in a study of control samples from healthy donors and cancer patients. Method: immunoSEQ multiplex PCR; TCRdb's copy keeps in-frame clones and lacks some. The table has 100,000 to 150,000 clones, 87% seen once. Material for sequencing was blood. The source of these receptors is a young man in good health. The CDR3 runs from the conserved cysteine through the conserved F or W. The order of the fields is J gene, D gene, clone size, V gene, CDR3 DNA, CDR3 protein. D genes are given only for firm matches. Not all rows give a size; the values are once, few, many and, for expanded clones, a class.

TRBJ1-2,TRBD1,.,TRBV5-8,TGTGCCAGCAGCGTCGGACAGGGGTACGCTGGCTACACCTTC,CASSVGQGYAGYTF
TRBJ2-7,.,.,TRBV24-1,TGTGCCACCTCCACCCAGGGGTACGAGCAGTACTTC,CATSTQGYEQYF
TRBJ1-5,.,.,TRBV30,TGTGCCTGGAGTGTTGAGAAGGATCAGCCCCAGCATTTT,CAWSVEKDQPQHF
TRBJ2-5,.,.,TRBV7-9,TGTGCCAGCAGCTTCAGCGGGACAGCCTACCAAGAGACCCAGTACTTC,CASSFSGTAYQETQYF
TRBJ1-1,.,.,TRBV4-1,TGCGCCAGCAGCCAAGATCCCAGGTTGAACACTGAAGCTTTCTTT,CASSQDPRLNTEAFF
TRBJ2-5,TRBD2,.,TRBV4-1,TGCGCCAGCAGCCAAGATGTCGGACTAGCGGTAGAGACCCAGTACTTC,CASSQDVGLAVETQYF
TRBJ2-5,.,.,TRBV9,TGTGCCAGCAGCGTCCAGGGTTCGGAGACCCAGTACTTC,CASSVQGSETQYF
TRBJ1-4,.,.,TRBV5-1,TGCGCCAGCAGCCCACAGGGTGTTGCAACTAATGAAAAACTGTTTTTT,CASSPQGVATNEKLFF
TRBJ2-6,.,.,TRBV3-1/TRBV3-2,TGTGCCAGTACGCAGAGGGCTGGGGCCAACGTCCTGACTTTC,CASTQRAGANVLTF
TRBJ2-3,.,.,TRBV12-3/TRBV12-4,TGTGCCAGCAGTTTGGGGGCAGATACGCAGTATTTT,CASSLGADTQYF
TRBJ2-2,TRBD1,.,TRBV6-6,TGTGCCAGCAGACCCGCGGACAGGGTTACCGGGGAGCTGTTTTTT,CASRPADRVTGELFF
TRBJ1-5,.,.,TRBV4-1,TGCGCCAGCAGCCAAGGCCGGACAAATCAGCCCCAGCATTTT,CASSQGRTNQPQHF
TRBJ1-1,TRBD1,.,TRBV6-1,TGTGCCAGCAGTGAAAGGACCGGGACAGGGTATTTGATGAACACTGAAGCTTTCTTT,CASSERTGTGYLMNTEAFF
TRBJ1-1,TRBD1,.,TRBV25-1,TGTGCCAGCATGCCAGGGACAGGTCAAACTATGAACACTGAAGCTTTCTTT,CASMPGTGQTMNTEAFF
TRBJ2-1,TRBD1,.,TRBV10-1,TGCGCCAGCCGCTCGGGACAGGAGCCCAATGAGCAGTTCTTC,CASRSGQEPNEQFF
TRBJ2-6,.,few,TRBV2,TGTGCCAGCAGAGAGATCTCTGGGGCCAACGTCCTGACTTTC,CASREISGANVLTF
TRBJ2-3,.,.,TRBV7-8,TGTGCCAGCAGCTTAGCCCCGACCGCCACAGATACGCAGTATTTT,CASSLAPTATDTQYF
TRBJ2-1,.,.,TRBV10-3,TGTGCCATCAGTGAGTCCACAGGGAGAGATGAGCAGTTCTTC,CAISESTGRDEQFF
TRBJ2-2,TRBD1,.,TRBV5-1,TGCGCCAGCAGCTTGGAGGGGGCCTATGGCGGGGAGCTGTTTTTT,CASSLEGAYGGELFF
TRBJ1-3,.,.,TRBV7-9,TGTGCCAGCAGCTCGGGGGACACCCGCTCTGGAAACACCATATATTTT,CASSSGDTRSGNTIYF
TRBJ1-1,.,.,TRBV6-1,TGTGCCAGCAGTGAAGCCGAGGGAACTGAAGCTTTCTTT,CASSEAEGTEAFF
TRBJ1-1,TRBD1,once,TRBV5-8,TGTGCCAGCAGCTTAGGGACAGGGAGTCTGAACACTGAAGCTTTCTTT,CASSLGTGSLNTEAFF
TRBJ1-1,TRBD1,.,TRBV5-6,TGTGCCAGCAGCTTGACAGGGGTGAACACTGAAGCTTTCTTT,CASSLTGVNTEAFF
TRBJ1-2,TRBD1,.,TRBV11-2,TGTGCCAGCAGCTTAGAGGGACAGGCATACTATGGCTACACCTTC,CASSLEGQAYYGYTF
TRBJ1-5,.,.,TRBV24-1,TGTGCCACCAGTGGGGCAGGGGTTCAGCCCCAGCATTTT,CATSGAGVQPQHF
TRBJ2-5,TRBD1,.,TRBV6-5,TGTGCCAGCAGCTCCGACAGGGGGCGCGGGACCCAGTACTTC,CASSSDRGRGTQYF
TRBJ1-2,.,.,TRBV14,TGTGCCAGCAGCCAAGGGGTATTCCGTGGAGATGGCTACACCTTC,CASSQGVFRGDGYTF
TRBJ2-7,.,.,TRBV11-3,TGTGCCAGCAGCTTCCAGGGCTTCTCCTACGAGCAGTACTTC,CASSFQGFSYEQYF
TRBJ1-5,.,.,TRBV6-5,TGTGCCAGCGGTTCCGCCTGGAATAGCAATCAGCCCCAGCATTTT,CASGSAWNSNQPQHF
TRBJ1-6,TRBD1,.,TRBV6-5,TGTGCCAGCAGTTTCGAGGGACAGACCTATAATTCACCCCTCCACTTT,CASSFEGQTYNSPLHF
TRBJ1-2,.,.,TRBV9,TGTGCCAGCAGCGTAACTGGGCCTCTCTATGGCTACACCTTC,CASSVTGPLYGYTF
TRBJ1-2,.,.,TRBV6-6,TGTGCCAGCAGTTACTCGCCTTTTTCAGGGGCTGATGGCTACACCTTC,CASSYSPFSGADGYTF
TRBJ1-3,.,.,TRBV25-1,TGTGCCAGGGACAGCTCTGGAAACACCATATATTTT,CARDSSGNTIYF
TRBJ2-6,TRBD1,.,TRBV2,TGTGCCAGCAGTGTGACAGGGACTGGGGCCAACGTCCTGACTTTC,CASSVTGTGANVLTF
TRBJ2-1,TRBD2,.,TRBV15,TGTGCCACCAGCCCCCGGGCGGGGGGCTGGGATGAGCAGTTCTTC,CATSPRAGGWDEQFF
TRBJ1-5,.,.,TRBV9,TGTGCCAGCAGCATCCCCCTAGCGGGGGACACCAATCAGCCCCAGCATTTT,CASSIPLAGDTNQPQHF
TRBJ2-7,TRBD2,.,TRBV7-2,TGTGCCAGCAGCTCATCGGCGGGGGGACAAGAGCAGTACTTC,CASSSSAGGQEQYF
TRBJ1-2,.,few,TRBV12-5,TGTGCTAGTGGTATCTCACGGGTCGAACTTAGCTACACCTTC,CASGISRVELSYTF
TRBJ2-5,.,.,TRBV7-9,TGTGCGAGTCTGAGGGGGAGTGGGGAGACCCAGTACTTC,CASLRGSGETQYF
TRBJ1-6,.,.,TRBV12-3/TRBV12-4,TGTGCCAGCAGTCCCTCGGAAAATTCACCCCTCCACTTT,CASSPSENSPLHF
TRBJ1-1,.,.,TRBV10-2,TGCGCCAGCAGTGACCCTTGGTCTTCAGAAACTGAAGCTTTCTTT,CASSDPWSSETEAFF
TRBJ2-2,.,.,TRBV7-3,TGTGCCAGCAGCTTATACACCGGGGAGCTGTTTTTT,CASSLYTGELFF
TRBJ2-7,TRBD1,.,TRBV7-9,TGTGCCAGCAGTCGGACAGGGACCTACGAGCAGTACTTC,CASSRTGTYEQYF
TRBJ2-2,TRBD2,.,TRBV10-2,TGCGCCAGCAGGCTAGCGGGGGGGCCGGGGGAGCTGTTTTTT,CASRLAGGPGELFF
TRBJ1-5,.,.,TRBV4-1,TGCGCCAGCAGCCCCGAAGTTGCTCGTCTGAATCAGCCCCAGCATTTT,CASSPEVARLNQPQHF
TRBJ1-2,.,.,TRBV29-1,TGCAGCGTTGAAGTTTCTGGGTATGGCTACACCTTC,CSVEVSGYGYTF
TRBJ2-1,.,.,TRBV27,TGTGCCAGCATCTCTAGGAGCTCCTACAATGAGCAGTTCTTC,CASISRSSYNEQFF
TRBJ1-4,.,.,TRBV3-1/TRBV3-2,TGTGCCAGCAGCCAAGATACGGGGCTTAATGAAAAACTGTTTTTT,CASSQDTGLNEKLFF
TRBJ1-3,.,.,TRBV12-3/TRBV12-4,TGTGCCAGCAGTTTTGGCTCTGGAAACACCATATATTTT,CASSFGSGNTIYF
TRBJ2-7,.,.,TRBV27,TGTGCCAGCAGTCTGGGACTGGGGTGGCGAGAGCAGTACTTC,CASSLGLGWREQYF
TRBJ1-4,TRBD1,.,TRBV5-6,TGTGCCAGCAACCCCGCAGGGGGGGCAACTAATGAAAAACTGTTTTTT,CASNPAGGATNEKLFF
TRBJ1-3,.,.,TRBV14,TGTGCCAGCAGCCAAACTCAGTTCACTGGAAACACCATATATTTT,CASSQTQFTGNTIYF
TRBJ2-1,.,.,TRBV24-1,TGTGCCACCAGTTTGGGTTCCTACGGGGGCAATGAGCAGTTCTTC,CATSLGSYGGNEQFF
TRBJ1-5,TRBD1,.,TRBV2,TGTGCCAGCAGCGCACAGGGGGCGATGGGCAATCAGCCCCAGCATTTT,CASSAQGAMGNQPQHF